The 19 T cell receptor beta chains in this list originate from one sample, sequenced in a study of early T cells in non-severe SARS-CoV-2 infection (dated by TCRdb to the early 2020s). Library generation was performed with 5' RACE. The instrument was a NextSeq 500. TCRdb reprocessed the public reads (quality trimming at Q25 with fastp, clone calling with MiXCR) and kept in-frame beta chains. Every entry covers one CDR3 protein and lists the most common genes and DNA from its rows. This sample is represented by some 49,000 distinct CDR3 sequences; 10% to 15% of them were singletons. The biggest ten clones account for 9.1% of the sample. Sample: whole blood. Every receptor here comes from an adult who was a healthcare worker with PCR-confirmed SARS-CoV-2 infection or an uninfected control (not recorded which).

The chain carries TRBV4-1 and TRBJ1-1; 9 bases match TRBD1. With V trimmed by 2 bases and J by 3 bases, 10 bases remained unmatched. The CDR3 runs to 17 residues. The V gene's germline CDR1 is MGHRA and CDR2 YSYEKL. CDR3 residues: CASSQRDRVVLDTEAFF. The CDR3, as DNA: TGCGCCAGCAGCCAAAGGGACAGGGTTGTTTTGGACACTGAAGCTTTCTTT.

The chain couples TRBV12-3 or TRBV12-4 to TRBJ2-4; tentatively, D is TRBD2 (6 bases). Trimming left V 3 bases short and J 0 bases short, with 9 bases between. The CDR3 length is 15 residues. The CDR3 region has the DNA TGTGCCAGCAGTTTTGCGGGGCTAGCCAAAAACATTCAGTACTTC. It encodes CASSFAGLAKNIQYF.

This clonotype was recorded many times. The CDR3: CASSFRRTYRMGEAFF. CDR3 bases: TGTGCCAGCAGTTTCCGCAGGACCTACCGTATGGGTGAAGCTTTCTTT. The genes are TRBV28 and TRBJ1-1; no reliable D call. Trimming removed 3 bases at V and 7 bases at J, with 21 bases between. This CDR3 spans 16 amino acids. From germline, CDR1 is MDHEN and CDR2 SYDVKM.

This clonotype has just a few counts. The J gene is TRBJ2-2, the V gene TRBV25-1, with 10 nucleotides matching TRBD1. Germline values: CDR1 MGHDK, CDR2 SYGVNS. The trim removed 4 bases at V and 6 bases at J, leaving 5 bases unmatched. The CDR3 runs 15 residues. CDR3 bases: TGTGCCAGCAGTGGACAGGGGGCGTCCCCCGGGGAGCTGTTTTTT. Protein: CASSGQGASPGELFF.

This clonotype was observed a few times. The chain joins TRBV7-9 to TRBJ2-3; D ambiguous. Germline-derived CDR1 and CDR2 are SEHNR and FQNEAQ (reference sequence). The ends were cut back, 4 bases at V and 2 bases at J, with 22 bases in the middle. This CDR3 has 18 residues. The CDR3 protein is CASSSVPGDIAYTDTQYF. Written as DNA, the CDR3 is TGTGCCAGCAGCTCCGTCCCAGGAGACATCGCTTACACAGATACGCAGTATTTT. The entire variable domain, with the rest obtained from reference TRBV7-9 and TRBJ2-3, is as follows: DTGVSQNPRHKITKRGQNVTFRCDPISEHNRLYWYRQTLGQGPEFLTYFQNEAQLEKSRLLSDRFSAERPKGSFSTLEIQRTEQGDSAMYLCASSSVPGDIAYTDTQYFGPGTRLTVL.

This sequence joins TRBV4-3 and TRBJ1-2; D remains unclear. The CDR3 contains 14 residues. Per the germline V gene, CDR1 is LGHNA and CDR2 is YSLEER. V shed 1 base and J shed 0 bases, with 6 bases lying between them. In DNA, the CDR3 is TGCGCCAGCAGCCAAGGATCGGCTAACTATGGCTACACCTTC. Its translation: CASSQGSANYGYTF.

The J gene is TRBJ2-2, the V gene TRBV28, with D perhaps TRBD2 (5 bases). CDR1 is MDHEN and CDR2 is SYDVKM in the germline V gene. CDR3 length equals 14 residues. Between the trimmed V and J ends, which lost 3 bases and 3 bases, there was a span of 8 bases. The CDR3 sequence: CASSLGGYTGELFF. The CDR3, as DNA: TGTGCCAGCAGTTTGGGCGGGTACACCGGGGAGCTGTTTTTT.

The chain uses TRBV10-2 and TRBJ2-3, with TRBD2 as a possible D gene (6 bases). Germline V gene sequence: CDR1 WSHSY, CDR2 SAAADI. This CDR3 is built from 13 residues. V lost 6 bases and J 3 bases, leaving 10 bases between the germline ends. CDR3 in DNA: TGCGCCAGCAGATTAGGAGGGACAGATACGCAGTATTTT. Its protein product is CASRLGGTDTQYF.

V and J are TRBV6-5 and TRBJ2-7, with a tentative D call TRBD1 (6 bases). CDR3 length: 15 residues. In germline, CDR1 is MNHEY, CDR2 SVGAGI. V lost 6 bases and J lost 1, with 16 bases in between. CDR3 DNA: TGTGCCAGCAGCTACGACTACGGGACATCCTACGAGCAGTACTTC. It codes for CASSYDYGTSYEQYF.

The table lists this clonotype with a few counts. V is TRBV6-6 and J is TRBJ2-1; no clear D gene. Trimming removed 5 bases at V and 3 bases at J, with 14 bases between. The CDR3 is 15 residues long. The germline V gene encodes CDR1 MNHNY and CDR2 SVGAGI (reference sequence). The CDR3 nucleotides read TGTGCCAGCAGTGCTACCGCACCCGGCTACAATGAGCAGTTCTTC. This sequence encodes CASSATAPGYNEQFF.

This clonotype appeared many times. The chain is built from TRBV7-3 and TRBJ2-3, with no clear D. In germline, CDR1 is SGHTA, CDR2 FQGTGA. The ends were cut back, 1 base at V and 6 bases at J, with 11 bases in the middle. The CDR3 spans 14 residues. The CDR3 DNA follows: TGTGCCAGCAGCTTAATAGTGGGATCCGATACGCAGTATTTT. Translated, it gives CASSLIVGSDTQYF.

This chain joins TRBV5-1 and TRBJ2-7; D is perhaps TRBD1 or TRBD2 (5 bases each). Trimming removed 1 base at V and 3 bases at J, with 14 bases between. The CDR3 covers 15 residues. Germline loops: CDR1 SGHRS, CDR2 YFSETQ. CDR3 nucleotides: TGCGCCAGCAGCTTGTCCCCGGGACGTAGCTACGAGCAGTACTTC. Amino acids: CASSLSPGRSYEQYF.

V usage is TRBV7-9 and J usage is TRBJ1-4; TRBD1 might be the D (5 bases). Per germline, CDR1 SEHNR and CDR2 FQNEAQ (reference sequence). Trimming pared 2 bases from V and 8 bases from J, leaving 12 bases between. This CDR3 spans 14 amino acids. CDR3 amino acids: CASSLMGVMEKLFF. CDR3 in DNA: TGTGCCAGCAGCTTAATGGGGGTAATGGAAAAACTGTTTTTT.

This clonotype was observed many times. This sequence joins TRBV12-3 or TRBV12-4 and TRBJ1-5, with 8 bases identical to TRBD1. V shed 2 bases, J shed 2 bases, and the junction held 8 bases outside the gene matches. CDR3 size: 17 residues. The chain's CDR3 is CASSLRVKTGGNQPQHF. For the CDR3, the DNA is TGTGCCAGCAGTTTACGTGTTAAGACAGGGGGCAATCAGCCCCAGCATTTT.

V usage is TRBV4-2 and J usage is TRBJ1-2; no definite D call. Germline CDR1 reads LGHNA; CDR2 reads YNFKEQ. The CDR3 is 13 amino acids. Trimming took off 1 base at V and 4 bases at J, with 7 bases between the two ends. Here the CDR3 DNA reads TGTGCCAGCAGCCAAGGGGCCACCTATGGCTACACCTTC. As protein: CASSQGATYGYTF.

In this sample, this clonotype turned up many times. This chain links TRBV7-9 with TRBJ1-1; TRBD1 matches 7 bases. Germline CDR1 is SEHNR and CDR2 is FQNEAQ (reference sequence). V lost 6 bases and J lost 1; bases outside the gene matches: 5. This CDR3 has 14 amino acids. The CDR3 DNA follows: TGTGCCAGCAGAAGAGGGGGCGAGAACACTGAAGCTTTCTTT. Its translation: CASRRGGENTEAFF.

This rearrangement joins TRBV18 to TRBJ1-1, with a tentative D call TRBD1 (5 bases). Germline V gene sequence: CDR1 KGHSH, CDR2 LQKENI. The length of the CDR3 is 15 residues. Trimming took off 0 bases at V and 5 bases at J, with 13 bases between the two ends. The CDR3 DNA reads TGTGCCAGCTCACCACCGGGCGGGGGGGAGACTGAAGCTTTCTTT. The encoded protein is CASSPPGGGETEAFF.

This clonotype was picked up many times. J is TRBJ1-4 and V is TRBV6-2 or TRBV6-3, with D perhaps TRBD1 (5 bases). The CDR3 runs 16 residues. Trimming removed 5 bases from V and 2 bases from J, with 15 bases in between. CDR1 MNHEY and CDR2 SVGEGT come from the germline V gene. The CDR3 protein is CASSPPRGATNEKLFF. CDR3 nucleotides: TGTGCCAGCAGTCCCCCCCGAGGGGCGACTAATGAAAAACTGTTTTTT.

This clonotype was seen more than once but under ten times. The gene calls are TRBV20-1 and TRBJ2-1; D possibly corresponds to TRBD1 (5 bases). Between the trimmed V and J ends, which lost 5 bases and 4 bases, there was a span of 9 bases. The CDR3 has 12 residues. Germline-derived CDR1 and CDR2 are DFQATT and SNEGSKA (reference sequence). CDR3 in DNA: TGCAGTGCTGGCGACAGATACAATGAGCAGTTCTTC. This sequence encodes CSAGDRYNEQFF.